The 26 T cell receptor beta chains below all came from one sample that was sequenced in a study of T cells in Graves' hyperthyroidism and ophthalmopathy. The TCR beta CDR3 regions underwent amplification using RNA transcripts as the source. The TCR CDR3 was amplified in a first-round RT-PCR using the HTBI primer set. TCRdb re-analysed the multiplex PCR reads in MiXCR, keeping a single row per CDR3 protein. Altogether 360,000 or so distinct CDR3 sequences are present, approximately 19% being singletons, with the ten largest covering approximately 4%. Sequencing input: blood. The origin of the receptors is a woman between 18 and 29 years old with Graves' hyperthyroidism.

This clonotype was recorded at least ten times. The CDR3: CASSQTPASSNYGYTF. The CDR3 DNA reads as TGTGCCAGCAGCCAGACCCCCGCCAGTTCCAACTATGGCTACACCTTC. V is TRBV4-2 and J is TRBJ1-2; no clear D. Trimming removed 3 bases from V and 2 bases from J, with 16 bases in between. This CDR3 region has 16 residues. Germline CDR1 reads LGHNA; CDR2 reads YNFKEQ.

J is TRBJ2-2 and V is TRBV30, with 8 bases that match TRBD1. Germline loops: CDR1 GTSNPN, CDR2 SVGIG (reference sequence). CDR3 length equals 15 residues. J lost 10 bases, V lost 1 base, and 11 bases had no gene match. The DNA for the CDR3 is TGTGCCTGGAGTGATACCCAGGGGGCCCAGGTGGAGCTGTTTTTT. Encoded protein: CAWSDTQGAQVELFF.

Ten or more counts support this clonotype. An end of the junction does not agree with germline; a read error may underlie this. V is TRBV2 and J is TRBJ2-7; TRBD2 matches 14 bases. The CDR3 is made up of 14 amino acids. Germline V lookup: CDR1 SNHLY, CDR2 FYNNEI. The CDR3 protein is CASSVTSGGAPRDF. CDR3 nucleotides: TGTGCCAGCAGTGTGACTAGCGGGGGGGCCCCAAGGGACTTC.

This clonotype has more than one count but fewer than ten. This chain links TRBV10-3 with TRBJ2-2; TRBD1 might be the D (6 bases). The CDR3 loop spans 14 amino acids. The V end lost 5 bases, the J end lost 1 base, and 8 bases lay between the germline ends. Germline-derived CDR1 and CDR2 are ENHRY and SYGVKD. CDR3 loop: CAISPGQNTGELFF. The CDR3 DNA reads as TGTGCCATCAGTCCGGGACAGAACACCGGGGAGCTGTTTTTT.

Ten or more counts support this clonotype. The J gene is TRBJ2-2, the V gene TRBV9; D gene uncertain. V lost 4 bases, J lost 6 bases, and 13 bases lay in between. This CDR3 contains 14 residues. Germline CDR1 SGDLS, CDR2 YYNGEE. CDR3 amino acids: CASSPSPQAGELFF. CDR3 nucleotide sequence: TGTGCCAGCAGCCCCTCCCCCCAGGCCGGGGAGCTGTTTTTT.

This clonotype was seen repeatedly, ten times or more. J is TRBJ2-7 and V is TRBV9; 11 bases fit TRBD2. The V segment lost 0 bases and the J segment 3 bases; nucleotides outside the gene matches: 5. CDR1 is SGDLS, CDR2 YYNGEE, per germline. The CDR3 sequence is 16 residues long. The CDR3 bases are TGTGCCAGCAGCGTAGGGACTAGCGGGTTTGACTACGAGCAGTACTTC. Residues: CASSVGTSGFDYEQYF.

This clonotype was found many times. This chain connects TRBV2 to TRBJ1-5, with TRBD1 identical over 9 bases. The CDR3 runs to 14 residues. The germline V gene encodes CDR1 SNHLY and CDR2 FYNNEI. After removal of 3 bases from V and 6 bases from J, the junction contained 3 bases not matched to a gene. CDR3 amino acids: CASSDDRGFQPQHF. The CDR3 DNA reads TGTGCCAGCAGTGACGACAGGGGGTTTCAGCCCCAGCATTTT. The variable domain in full, completed from reference TRBV2 and TRBJ1-5, reads EPEVTQTPSHQVTQMGQEVILRCVPISNHLYFYWYRQILGQKVEFLVSFYNNEISEKSEIFDDQFSVERPDGSNFTLKIRSTKLEDSAMYFCASSDDRGFQPQHFGDGTRLSIL.

There are many counts of this clonotype. The V and J genes are TRBV12-3 or TRBV12-4 and TRBJ2-2, with D unclear. The CDR3 has 13 amino acids. V lost 2 bases and J lost 6, with 7 bases in between. The chain's CDR3 is CASSLLVAGELFF. The CDR3 bases are TGTGCCAGCAGTTTACTAGTTGCCGGGGAGCTGTTTTTT.

This clonotype was counted ten times or more. The chain combines TRBV4-1 with TRBJ1-1; D gene unclear. Trimming shortened V by 0 bases and J by 4 bases, and 12 bases separated the two germline ends. The germline gives CDR1 MGHRA, CDR2 YSYEKL. This CDR3 comprises 15 residues. CDR3 residues: CASSQEGGEGTEAFF. The CDR3 bases are TGCGCCAGCAGCCAAGAAGGAGGAGAGGGCACTGAAGCTTTCTTT.

This clonotype was counted many times. The genes are TRBV11-2 and TRBJ1-5, with unresolved D. CDR3 length: 13 residues. V was trimmed by 5 bases and J by 6 bases, leaving 11 bases between them. Germline V gene data show CDR1 as SGHAT and CDR2 as FQNNGV. The CDR3 is CASSPPSGQPQHF. The CDR3 nucleotides are TGTGCCAGCAGCCCCCCTTCGGGTCAGCCCCAGCATTTT.

This clonotype was observed a handful of times. The J gene is TRBJ2-5, the V gene TRBV6-1, with 9 nucleotides matching TRBD1. The CDR3 runs 14 residues. V shed 5 bases, J shed 5 bases, and the junction held 6 bases outside the gene matches. CDR1 is MNHNS, CDR2 SASEGT, per germline. The CDR3 reads CASSPRTGVETQYF. The CDR3 DNA sequence: TGTGCCAGCAGTCCCCGGACAGGGGTGGAGACCCAGTACTTC.

This clonotype occurred many times. V is TRBV20-1 and J is TRBJ2-5; no firm D call. CDR1 is DFQATT, CDR2 SNEGSKA, per germline (reference sequence). The CDR3 extends over 13 amino acids. V was trimmed by 0 bases and J by 7 bases, leaving 12 bases between them. The CDR3: CSARDVSYGTQYF. CDR3 sequence (DNA): TGCAGTGCTAGAGATGTGTCTTACGGGACCCAGTACTTC.

The gene calls are TRBV3-1 and TRBJ2-3; D unresolved. V was trimmed by 3 bases and J by 3 bases, leaving 25 bases between them. CDR1 LGHDT and CDR2 YNNKEL come from the germline V gene (reference sequence). The CDR3 is 19 residues long. The CDR3 DNA sequence: TGTGCCAGCAGCCAGGGCGGAGCCCCGGAGTCGTCGTGGACAGATACGCAGTATTTT. Encoded protein: CASSQGGAPESSWTDTQYF.

Ten or more counts support this clonotype. This chain connects TRBV5-1 to TRBJ1-2; tentatively, D is TRBD1 (5 bases). With 8 bases removed from V and 8 bases from J, the gap between germline ends came to 13 bases. The CDR3 contains 11 residues. Germline loops: CDR1 SGHRS, CDR2 YFSETQ. CDR3 bases: TGCGCCAGAGCTACGGGGGACGGCTACACCTTC. It specifies CARATGDGYTF.

V is TRBV11-2 and J is TRBJ2-5; D is uncertain. V was cut by 5 bases and J by 6 bases, with 13 bases left in between. The germline gives CDR1 SGHAT, CDR2 FQNNGV. CDR3 size: 13 residues. CDR3 protein: CASSPSPAQTQYF. The CDR3 nucleotides read TGTGCCAGCAGCCCATCACCAGCGCAGACCCAGTACTTC.

The chain is built from TRBV19 and TRBJ2-2; the D gene is possibly TRBD1 (5 bases). V dropped 3 bases and J dropped 0 bases, with 17 bases sitting between them. In germline, CDR1 is LNHDA, CDR2 SQIVND (reference sequence). The CDR3 is 18 amino acids. The CDR3 bases are TGTGCCAGTAGTATCAGGGTCCAAATAACCTCGAACACCGGGGAGCTGTTTTTT. Protein: CASSIRVQITSNTGELFF.

This clonotype has a count of ten or more. The V gene is TRBV5-6, the J gene TRBJ2-7, with 10 positions matching TRBD2. Trimming cost V 5 bases and J 2 bases; bases outside gene matches: 16. Germline CDR1 reads SGHDT; CDR2 reads YYEEEE. The CDR3 runs to 18 residues. The DNA for the CDR3 is TGTGCCAGCAGATCTGGGAAACTAGCGGGATTATGGACCTACGAGCAGTACTTC. Amino acid sequence: CASRSGKLAGLWTYEQYF. The whole variable domain, remainder taken from reference TRBV5-6 and TRBJ2-7, is DAGVTQSPTHLIKTRGQQVTLRCSPKSGHDTVSWYQQALGQGPQFIFQYYEEEERQRGNFPDRFSGHQFPNYSSELNVNALLLGDSALYLCASRSGKLAGLWTYEQYFGPGTRLTVT.

This clonotype occurred many times. The genes are TRBV27 and TRBJ2-7; tentative D call: TRBD1 (6 bases). The germline V gene has CDR1 MNHEY and CDR2 SMNVEV (reference sequence). CDR3 length: 18 residues. Trimming stripped 5 bases from V and 3 bases from J, with 26 bases between. This CDR3 reads CASSPQFIQGPVNYEQYF. The CDR3 region has the DNA TGTGCCAGCAGTCCACAGTTCATTCAGGGGCCTGTGAACTACGAGCAGTACTTC.

Worth noting for this clonotype: This may arise from a read error, as a much more abundant clone is one base away. The CDR3 DNA reads TGCAGTGCTCCGCGAGGGACCCAGTACTTC. This encodes CSAPRGTQYF. The rearrangement links TRBV20-1 to TRBJ2-5; D unclear. Trimming left V 5 bases short and J 7 bases short, with 8 bases between. Germline V gene data show CDR1 as DFQATT and CDR2 as SNEGSKA (reference sequence). This CDR3 comprises 10 residues.

This clonotype was detected a few times. The V and J genes are TRBV7-3 and TRBJ2-7, with 8 bases that match TRBD2. In germline, CDR1 is SGHTA, CDR2 FQGTGA. J gave up 0 bases and V 5 bases, and 15 bases lay outside the gene matches. This CDR3 region has 18 residues. The CDR3 DNA sequence: TGTGCCAGCAGCATCAGGGGTCCACAGCGGGGGCACTCCTACGAGCAGTACTTC. Translated, it gives CASSIRGPQRGHSYEQYF.

This clonotype was seen ten or more times. The CDR3 reads CASSEAGTGVDTIYF. The CDR3 DNA is TGTGCCAGCAGTGAAGCCGGGACAGGGGTCGACACCATATATTTT. The V and J genes are TRBV6-1 and TRBJ1-3; 10 bases are shared with TRBD1. CDR3 length: 15 residues. After removal of 0 bases from V and 8 bases from J, the junction contained 4 bases not matched to a gene. Germline CDR1 and CDR2: MNHNS and SASEGT.

Details on this clonotype: This may stem from a read error, because a much larger clone lies one nucleotide away. The CDR3 DNA sequence: TGTGCCAGCAGTTACGGGACAGGGGTAAGGGATGAGCCCCAGCATTTT. Translated: CASSYGTGVRDEPQHF. This chain connects TRBV6-5 to TRBJ1-5, with TRBD1 matching over 10 bases. CDR1 is MNHEY and CDR2 is SVGAGI in the germline V gene. CDR3 length: 16 residues. V trimming: 2 bases; J trimming: 8 bases; junction bases outside the gene matches: 9.

The chain combines TRBV2 with TRBJ1-1, with D unclear. Germline V CDR1 and CDR2: SNHLY, FYNNEI. V lost 5 bases and J lost 10, with 17 bases in between. This CDR3 is 13 amino acids long. Here the CDR3 reads CASSLNVGFRAFF. CDR3 in DNA: TGTGCCAGCAGTCTTAACGTGGGGTTCCGAGCTTTCTTT.

The sample holds a few counts of this clonotype. The gene calls are TRBV6-2 or TRBV6-3 and TRBJ1-1, with 9 positions matching TRBD1. Germline V gives CDR1 MNHEY, CDR2 SVGEGT. The V segment lost 2 bases and the J segment 0 bases; nucleotides outside the gene matches: 4. The length of the CDR3 is 16 residues. The CDR3 spells CASSYGQGNMNTEAFF. In nucleotides, the CDR3 is TGTGCCAGCAGTTACGGACAGGGGAACATGAACACTGAAGCTTTCTTT.

This clonotype was found many times. The V and J genes are TRBV7-9 and TRBJ1-1; D ambiguous. V lost 6 bases and J 0 bases, leaving 5 bases between the germline ends. This CDR3 has 12 amino acids. Germline V CDR1 and CDR2: SEHNR, FQNEAQ (reference sequence). The CDR3 DNA sequence: TGTGCCAGCAGGGGAGTGAACACTGAAGCTTTCTTT. Its protein product is CASRGVNTEAFF.

The sample holds many counts of this clonotype. V and J are TRBV5-1 and TRBJ1-4, with a possible D match to TRBD1 (6 bases). CDR1 is SGHRS and CDR2 is YFSETQ in the germline V gene. V was shortened by 4 bases and J by 4 bases, with 11 bases between the two germline ends. This CDR3 has 14 residues. DNA for the CDR3: TGCGCCAGCAGCGTAGGGGGTGGTAATGAAAAACTGTTTTTT. Translating gives CASSVGGGNEKLFF.